Listed here are 32 T cell receptor beta chains from one sample, sequenced in a study of blood T cell repertoires in COVID-19. Method: immunoSEQ multiplex PCR; TCRdb's copy keeps in-frame clones and lacks some. Altogether 250,000 to 300,000 clones are present, approximately 89% being singletons, with the ten largest covering around 4.6%. The specimen sequenced was peripheral blood. These TCRs come from a woman in her thirties or forties who had recovered from COVID-19.

The chain uses TRBV10-3 and TRBJ1-4; 8 bases are shared with TRBD1. Germline V gives CDR1 ENHRY, CDR2 SYGVKD. This CDR3 region has 13 residues. The V and J ends lost 6 bases and 7 bases, in that order; junction bases with no gene match: 4. CDR3 nucleotide sequence: TGTGCCATCAGCCCCGGACAGGGTGAAAAACTGTTTTTT. Its translation is CAISPGQGEKLFF.

This clone was found once. This chain connects TRBV6-5 to TRBJ1-2; TRBD1 is a possible D gene (5 bases). This CDR3 is 15 amino acids long. The V end lost 6 bases, the J end lost 6 bases, and 20 bases lay between the germline ends. CDR1 is MNHEY and CDR2 is SVGAGI in the germline V gene. The CDR3, as DNA: TGTGCCAGCAGCCTCACCGTCAGTGGGGCGAATGGCTACACCTTC. Its protein product is CASSLTVSGANGYTF.

The rearrangement joins TRBV2 to TRBJ2-1, with 11 bases aligning to TRBD2. The CDR3 sequence is 15 residues long. V lost 3 bases to trimming and J lost 8 bases; unmatched junction nucleotides: 6. The germline V gene encodes CDR1 SNHLY and CDR2 FYNNEI. CDR3 region: CASSEGIAGGDEQFF. The CDR3 region has the DNA TGTGCCAGCAGTGAGGGGATAGCGGGAGGGGATGAGCAGTTCTTC.

This clone has a single count. The rearrangement uses TRBV5-4 and TRBJ2-3; D is undetermined. The germline V gene has CDR1 SGHNT and CDR2 YYREEE (reference sequence). V was cut by 4 bases and J by 1 base, with 10 bases left in between. The CDR3 length is 14 residues. In DNA form, the CDR3 reads TGTGCCAGCAGCACCCACCTAGGCACAGATACGCAGTATTTT. Protein: CASSTHLGTDTQYF. The full variable domain, completed using reference TRBV5-4 and TRBJ2-3, is ETGVTQSPTHLIKTRGQQVTLRCSSQSGHNTVSWYQQALGQGPQFIFQYYREEENGRGNFPPRFSGLQFPNYSSELNVNALELDDSALYLCASSTHLGTDTQYFGPGTRLTVL.

This clone occurred a few times. V is TRBV7-2 and J is TRBJ2-5; D is possibly TRBD1 (8 bases). The CDR3 covers 16 residues. Trimming cost V 1 base and J 1 base, with 13 bases left between them. Per germline, CDR1 SGHTA and CDR2 FQGNSA. The chain's CDR3 is CASSLGQGTTQETQYF. The DNA for the CDR3 is TGTGCCAGCAGCTTAGGACAGGGGACTACCCAAGAGACCCAGTACTTC.

The chain has TRBV7-9 and TRBJ1-1; tentative D call: TRBD1 (5 bases). CDR3 length: 14 amino acids. V gave up 5 bases and J gave up 4 bases, with 14 bases separating them. The germline V gene encodes CDR1 SEHNR and CDR2 FQNEAQ (reference sequence). CDR3 region: CASSQQAFGTEAFF. DNA of the CDR3: TGTGCCAGCAGCCAACAGGCTTTTGGCACTGAAGCTTTCTTT.

The chain couples TRBV18 to TRBJ1-4, with D possibly being TRBD1 (6 bases). The V gene's germline CDR1 is KGHSH and CDR2 LQKENI. This CDR3 is built from 17 residues. Trimming left V 2 bases short and J 3 bases short, with 16 bases between. DNA of the CDR3: TGTGCCAGCTCACCAAATGCAGGGGCTTTGGCTAATGAAAAACTGTTTTTT. The encoded protein is CASSPNAGALANEKLFF.

This clone was seen only once. The chain is built from TRBV11-3 and TRBJ2-5; D not certain. CDR3 size: 13 residues. Trimming left V 5 bases short and J 3 bases short, with 10 bases between. Germline CDR1 and CDR2: SGHNT and YENEEA. The CDR3: CASSAGVEETQYF. In nucleotides, the CDR3 is TGTGCCAGCAGCGCCGGAGTAGAAGAGACCCAGTACTTC.

The V call is TRBV7-8, the J call TRBJ1-3; D gene unclear. Germline V lookup: CDR1 SGHVS, CDR2 FQNEAQ. Trimming took 5 bases from V and 0 from J, leaving 14 bases between them. The CDR3 is 16 residues long. The chain's CDR3 is CASSPTYQDSGNTIYF. The CDR3 DNA follows: TGTGCCAGCAGCCCGACGTATCAGGACTCTGGAAACACCATATATTTT.

This clone has only a few counts. V is TRBV20-1 and J is TRBJ2-5; a weak D match, TRBD2 (5 bases). Trimming removed 4 bases from V and 4 bases from J, with 7 bases in between. Germline CDR1 and CDR2: DFQATT and SNEGSKA (reference sequence). This CDR3 is 11 amino acids long. The CDR3 reads CSATLAETQYF. The CDR3 bases are TGCAGTGCTACCCTAGCAGAGACCCAGTACTTC.

The chain joins TRBV7-9 to TRBJ2-2; 7 nucleotides agree with TRBD2. V shed 6 bases and J 2 bases; nucleotides not matched to a gene: 6. Germline CDR1 SEHNR, CDR2 FQNEAQ (reference sequence). The CDR3 has 15 amino acids. In DNA, the CDR3 is TGTGCCAGCAGGCGACTAGCCGCTAACACCGGGGAGCTGTTTTTT. Protein: CASRRLAANTGELFF. The whole variable domain, filled in from reference TRBV7-9 and TRBJ2-2, reads DTGVSQNPRHKITKRGQNVTFRCDPISEHNRLYWYRQTLGQGPEFLTYFQNEAQLEKSRLLSDRFSAERPKGSFSTLEIQRTEQGDSAMYLCASRRLAANTGELFFGEGSRLTVL.

The chain couples TRBV19 to TRBJ2-1, with 9 bases aligning to TRBD2. This CDR3 region has 18 residues. CDR1 and CDR2 (germline): LNHDA, SQIVND (reference sequence). Unmatched junction bases numbered 12, after V lost 0 bases and J lost 6 bases. In DNA form, the CDR3 reads TGTGCCAGTAGTATAGATCAGGGCCTTAGCGGGGGACTCAATGAGCAGTTCTTC. Translated: CASSIDQGLSGGLNEQFF. Full variable domain (missing parts from reference TRBV19 and TRBJ2-1): DGGITQSPKYLFRKEGQNVTLSCEQNLNHDAMYWYRQDPGQGLRLIYYSQIVNDFQKGDIAEGYSVSREKKESFPLTVTSAQKNPTAFYLCASSIDQGLSGGLNEQFFGPGTRLTVL.

This sequence joins TRBV18 and TRBJ1-4, with unresolved D. Deletions cut 0 bases from V and 2 bases from J, with 7 bases between. The CDR3 runs to 15 residues. The germline CDR1 and CDR2 sequences are KGHSH and LQKENI. The CDR3 region is CASSPPFGTNEKLFF. CDR3 DNA: TGTGCCAGCTCACCACCCTTCGGGACTAATGAAAAACTGTTTTTT.

This sequence joins TRBV2 and TRBJ2-7; TRBD1 might be the D (5 bases). The V gene lost 4 bases and the J gene lost 2 bases, with 6 bases spanning the gap. Germline V gene lookup returns CDR1 SNHLY and CDR2 FYNNEI. The CDR3 has 12 residues. For the CDR3, the DNA is TGTGCCAGCAGTGGGGGCCCCTACGAGCAGTACTTC. It translates to CASSGGPYEQYF.

About this clone: This sample includes further DNA sequences coding for the same CDR3. This sequence joins TRBV6-2 or TRBV6-3 and TRBJ2-1; D might be TRBD2 (6 bases). The CDR3 sequence is 15 residues long. Trimming left V 3 bases short and J 0 bases short, with 9 bases between. Germline values: CDR1 MNHEY, CDR2 SVGEGT. This CDR3 reads CASSYAGSSYNEQFF. The DNA of the CDR3 is TGTGCCAGCAGTTATGCGGGGAGCTCCTACAATGAGCAGTTCTTC.

The chain uses TRBV28 and TRBJ2-7, with 7 bases matching TRBD1. Germline V gene lookup returns CDR1 MDHEN and CDR2 SYDVKM. The CDR3 totals 15 residues. After removal of 5 bases from V and 4 bases from J, the junction contained 11 bases not matched to a gene. CDR3 region: CASSHRDSAFYEQYF. CDR3 in DNA: TGTGCCAGCAGTCACCGGGACAGTGCTTTTTACGAGCAGTACTTC. Drawing the rest from reference TRBV28 and TRBJ2-7, the complete variable domain is DVKVTQSSRYLVKRTGEKVFLECVQDMDHENMFWYRQDPGLGLRLIYFSYDVKMKEKGDIPEGYSVSREKKERFSLILESASTNQTSMYLCASSHRDSAFYEQYFGPGTRLTVT.

The genes are TRBV29-1 and TRBJ2-7; tentative D call: TRBD1 (6 bases). Trimming took off 7 bases at V and 6 bases at J, with 25 bases between the two ends. The germline V gene encodes CDR1 SQVTM and CDR2 ANQGSEA. The CDR3 is made up of 15 amino acids. DNA of the CDR3: TGCAGCGGTGACCCCCCGGCAGGGGTTCTTAGCGAGCAGTACGTC. It encodes CSGDPPAGVLSEQYV.

The chain uses TRBV10-3 and TRBJ2-1, with 8 bases lining up with TRBD2. The CDR3 runs to 11 residues. V shed 2 bases and J 15 bases; nucleotides not matched to a gene: 3. The germline V gene has CDR1 ENHRY and CDR2 SYGVKD. CDR3 in DNA: TGTGCCATCAGTGAGGGACTAGCAAGGTTCTTC. Its translation: CAISEGLARFF.

The gene calls are TRBV30 and TRBJ1-6, with 10 bases aligning to TRBD1. The CDR3 is 13 amino acids. Germline V gene sequence: CDR1 GTSNPN, CDR2 SVGIG (reference sequence). V lost 7 bases, J lost 10 bases, and 7 bases stayed unmatched. CDR3 in amino acids: CASARDRGSPLHF. In DNA form, the CDR3 reads TGTGCCTCCGCCCGGGACAGGGGCTCACCCCTCCACTTT.

This sequence joins TRBV7-9 and TRBJ2-1; D possibly corresponds to TRBD1 (6 bases). Trimming shortened V by 2 bases and J by 2 bases, and 13 bases separated the two germline ends. This CDR3 is 16 amino acids long. Germline CDR1 is SEHNR and CDR2 is FQNEAQ (reference sequence). The CDR3, as DNA: TGTGCCAGCAGCTTATCTACAGGGCTTACCTACAATGAGCAGTTCTTC. This translates into CASSLSTGLTYNEQFF.

The chain uses TRBV3-1 (or the pseudogene TRBV3-2) and TRBJ1-4; 8 bases agree with TRBD1. The CDR3 is 18 amino acids. In germline, CDR1 is LGHDT, CDR2 YNNKEL (reference sequence). Unmatched junction bases numbered 12, after V lost 4 bases and J lost 2 bases. The CDR3 DNA sequence: TGTGCCAGCAGCCCCAGCCGACAGGGGAGGTCTACTAATGAAAAACTGTTTTTT. Its translation is CASSPSRQGRSTNEKLFF.

This chain links TRBV5-1 with TRBJ2-5; maybe TRBD2 (5 bases). Looked up from germline, CDR1 is SGHRS and CDR2 is YFSETQ. CDR3 length: 16 amino acids. The V end was cut by 0 bases, the J end by 4 bases, with 16 bases between. CDR3 protein: CASSLAIGIEGETQYF. The CDR3 DNA is TGCGCCAGCAGCTTGGCCATAGGGATTGAGGGAGAGACCCAGTACTTC.

The rearrangement uses TRBV10-3 and TRBJ2-3; 10 nucleotides line up with TRBD2. The germline V gene encodes CDR1 ENHRY and CDR2 SYGVKD. With V trimmed by 5 bases and J by 2 bases, 4 bases remained unmatched. The CDR3 contains 15 residues. The CDR3 sequence: CAISSLAGITDTQYF. DNA for the CDR3: TGTGCCATCAGTTCACTAGCGGGGATCACAGATACGCAGTATTTT.

This chain uses TRBV27 with TRBJ2-5; 12 bases align to TRBD2. Germline CDR1 MNHEY, CDR2 SMNVEV (reference sequence). This CDR3 contains 15 residues. V lost 1 base and J lost 4; bases outside the gene matches: 1. CDR3 residues: CASSLWGLAGETQYF. CDR3 bases: TGTGCCAGCAGTTTATGGGGACTAGCGGGAGAGACCCAGTACTTC.

This clone was seen only a few times. This chain links TRBV10-2 with TRBJ1-1; tentative D call: TRBD1 (6 bases). There are 15 residues in the CDR3. Germline V lookup: CDR1 WSHSY, CDR2 SAAADI. Trimming cost V 3 bases and J 6 bases, with 17 bases left between them. CDR3 residues: CASSDEGHLWAEAFF. For the CDR3, the DNA is TGCGCCAGCAGTGATGAGGGACACCTTTGGGCTGAAGCTTTCTTT.

This clone was observed once. The chain couples TRBV10-3 to TRBJ2-1, with D perhaps TRBD1 (5 bases). Looked up from germline, CDR1 is ENHRY and CDR2 is SYGVKD. The germline V and J ends were trimmed by 0 bases and 6 bases, with 15 bases remaining between them. The CDR3 contains 16 residues. DNA for the CDR3: TGTGCCATCAGTGAGTCGCAGGGAACCCGTCCCAATGAGCAGTTCTTC. Encoded protein: CAISESQGTRPNEQFF.

In this sample, this clone turned up once. This chain joins TRBV7-2 and TRBJ2-7, with a tentative D call TRBD1 (5 bases). The germline CDR1 and CDR2 sequences are SGHTA and FQGNSA. The CDR3 covers 16 residues. Deletions cut 5 bases from V and 0 bases from J, with 17 bases between. The CDR3 nucleotides are TGTGCCAGCAGCCCAGTGGCAGGGTTACCCTCCTACGAGCAGTACGTC. Protein product: CASSPVAGLPSYEQYV.

The chain employs TRBV27 and TRBJ2-7, with a possible D match to TRBD1 (6 bases). Germline CDR1 is MNHEY and CDR2 is SMNVEV (reference sequence). The germline V and J ends were trimmed by 4 bases and 0 bases, with 13 bases remaining between them. This CDR3 has 15 residues. In DNA form, the CDR3 reads TGTGCCAGCAGTTCAACCGGGACATTCTCCTACGAGCAGTACTTC. Its protein is CASSSTGTFSYEQYF.

The chain joins TRBV4-2 to TRBJ1-1, with 10 bases that match TRBD1. Germline V gene lookup returns CDR1 LGHNA and CDR2 YNFKEQ. The CDR3 covers 15 residues. The V gene end was trimmed by 1 base and the J gene end by 3 bases; junction bases not matched to a gene: 2. The CDR3, as DNA: TGTGCCAGCAGCCAAGTGGGACAGGGGTACACTGAAGCTTTCTTT. Protein product: CASSQVGQGYTEAFF.

The chain joins TRBV18 to TRBJ1-4, with D perhaps TRBD1 (5 bases). The CDR3 consists of 15 residues. Germline values: CDR1 KGHSH, CDR2 LQKENI. V was clipped by 1 base and J by 7 bases, with 13 bases between them. In DNA form, the CDR3 reads TGTGCCAGCTCACCACGACCGGAGGGGCGTGAAAAACTGTTTTTT. As protein: CASSPRPEGREKLFF.

This chain links TRBV19 with TRBJ2-5; 10 nucleotides line up with TRBD2. The CDR3 is 15 amino acids. Germline trimming cut 4 bases from V and 3 bases from J; bases unmatched to any gene: 5. CDR1 is LNHDA and CDR2 is SQIVND in the germline V gene (reference sequence). CDR3 loop: CASSKDGLAEETQYF. The DNA of the CDR3 is TGTGCCAGTAGTAAGGACGGACTAGCGGAAGAGACCCAGTACTTC.

The chain couples TRBV30 to TRBJ1-5; a possible D gene is TRBD1 (5 bases). V gave up 0 bases and J gave up 6 bases, with 6 bases separating them. CDR1 and CDR2 (germline): GTSNPN, SVGIG (reference sequence). The CDR3 totals 12 residues. Here the CDR3 reads CAWSVGVQPQHF. CDR3 nucleotide sequence: TGTGCCTGGAGTGTAGGGGTTCAGCCCCAGCATTTT.